The clone carrying this T cell receptor beta chain was seen more than once but under ten times. Its specificity is unknown. Sequence at one end of the junction differs from germline and may be a read error. This sample was taken from a study of Ad26.COV2.S vaccination and SARS-CoV-2 variants. Broader study findings: Greater spike-specific TCR breadth was seen in vaccine recipients than in placebo recipients. In vaccinated individuals, spike-specific CD8+ and CD4+ T cell responses reportedly displayed substantial breadth.

The CDR3 spans 11 residues. The germline CDR1 and CDR2 sequences are DFQATT and SNEGSKA (reference sequence). The data were produced by immunoSEQ multiplex PCR, yet TCRdb's version contains in-frame clones alone and is incomplete. The table records roughly 500,000 clones, 80% to 90% of them present only once. Treatment indicated: some 19 received Ad26.COV2.S at low or high dose, single or two shots; 5 received placebo; per-sample allocation not given. Specimens were obtained on day 63 following the first vaccine or placebo injection. This chain connects TRBV20-1 to TRBJ2-5; no clear D. Sequenced material: peripheral blood, taken in a trial of Ad26.COV2.S vaccine versus placebo. The source of this sequence is a person aged 18 to 65 who received the Ad26.COV2.S COVID-19 vaccine or a placebo. The CDR3 DNA follows: TGTAGTACCCGGATCCAAGAGACCCAGTACTTC. Protein: CSTRIQETQYF.